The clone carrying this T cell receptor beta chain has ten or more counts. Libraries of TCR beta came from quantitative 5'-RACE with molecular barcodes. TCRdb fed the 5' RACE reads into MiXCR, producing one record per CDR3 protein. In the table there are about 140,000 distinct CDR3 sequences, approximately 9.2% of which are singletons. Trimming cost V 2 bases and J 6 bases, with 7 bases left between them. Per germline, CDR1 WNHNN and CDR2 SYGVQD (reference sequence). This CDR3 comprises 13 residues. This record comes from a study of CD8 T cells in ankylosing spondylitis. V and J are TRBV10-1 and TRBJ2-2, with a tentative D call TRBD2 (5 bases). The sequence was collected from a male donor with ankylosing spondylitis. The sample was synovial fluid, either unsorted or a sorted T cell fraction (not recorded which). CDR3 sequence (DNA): TGCGCCAGCAGTGAGGTGGGAGCCGGGGAGCTGTTTTTT. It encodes CASSEVGAGELFF.